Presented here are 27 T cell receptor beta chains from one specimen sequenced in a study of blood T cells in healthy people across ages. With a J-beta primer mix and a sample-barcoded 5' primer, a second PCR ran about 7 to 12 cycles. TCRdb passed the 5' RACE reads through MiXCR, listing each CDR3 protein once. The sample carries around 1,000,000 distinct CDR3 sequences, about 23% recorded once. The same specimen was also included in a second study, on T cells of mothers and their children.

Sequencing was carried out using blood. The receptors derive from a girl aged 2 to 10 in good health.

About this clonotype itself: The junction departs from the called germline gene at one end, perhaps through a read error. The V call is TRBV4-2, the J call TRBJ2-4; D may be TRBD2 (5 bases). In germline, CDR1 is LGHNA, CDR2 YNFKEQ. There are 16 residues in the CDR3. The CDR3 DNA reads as TGTGTCAGCAGCCAAGATTTGGCTAGCGCCAAAAACATTCAGTACTTC. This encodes CVSSQDLASAKNIQYF.

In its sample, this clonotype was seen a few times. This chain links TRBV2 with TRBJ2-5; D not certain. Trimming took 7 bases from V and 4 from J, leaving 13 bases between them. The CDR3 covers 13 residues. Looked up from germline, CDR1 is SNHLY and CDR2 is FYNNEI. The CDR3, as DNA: TGTGCCAGCACCCTCTCGAACGGAGAGACCCAGTACTTC. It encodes CASTLSNGETQYF.

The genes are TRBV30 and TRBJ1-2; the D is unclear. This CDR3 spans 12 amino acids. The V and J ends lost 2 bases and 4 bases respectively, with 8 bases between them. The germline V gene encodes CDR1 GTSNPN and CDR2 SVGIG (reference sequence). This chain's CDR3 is CAWSMSGYGYTF. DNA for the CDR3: TGTGCCTGGAGTATGTCAGGCTATGGCTACACCTTC.

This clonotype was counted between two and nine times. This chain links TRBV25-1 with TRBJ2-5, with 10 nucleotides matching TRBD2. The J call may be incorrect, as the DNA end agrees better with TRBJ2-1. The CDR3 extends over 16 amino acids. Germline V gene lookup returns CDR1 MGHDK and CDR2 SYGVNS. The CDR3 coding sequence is TGTGCCAGCAGTGAATTTGAAGTAGCGGGAGGTTGTGAGCAGTTCTTC. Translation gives CASSEFEVAGGCEQFF.

This chain's CDR3 is CASSFPRGQQSEKLFF. CDR3 DNA sequence: TGTGCCAGCAGCTTCCCCCGGGGTCAACAGAGTGAAAAACTGTTTTTT. V gene TRBV7-9 combines with J gene TRBJ1-4; the D is unclear. V was shortened by 3 bases and J by 7 bases, with 18 bases between the two germline ends. The CDR3 is 16 amino acids. The V gene's germline CDR1 is SEHNR and CDR2 FQNEAQ (reference sequence).

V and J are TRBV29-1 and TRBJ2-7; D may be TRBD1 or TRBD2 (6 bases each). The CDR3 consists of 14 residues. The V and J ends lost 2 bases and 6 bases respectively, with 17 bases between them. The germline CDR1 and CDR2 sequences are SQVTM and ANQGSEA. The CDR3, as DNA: TGCAGCGTTGAACTAGCGACAGGAGAAGGCGAGCAGTACTTC. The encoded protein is CSVELATGEGEQYF.

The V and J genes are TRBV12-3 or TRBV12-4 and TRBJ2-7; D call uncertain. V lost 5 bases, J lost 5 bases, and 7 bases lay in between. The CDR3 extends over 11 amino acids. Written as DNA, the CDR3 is TGTGCCAGCAGTGCCAATAACGAGCAGTACTTC. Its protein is CASSANNEQYF.

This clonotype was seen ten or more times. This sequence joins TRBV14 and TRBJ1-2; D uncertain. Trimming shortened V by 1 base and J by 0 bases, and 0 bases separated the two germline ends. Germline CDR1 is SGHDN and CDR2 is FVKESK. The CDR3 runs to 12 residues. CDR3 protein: CASSQANYGYTF. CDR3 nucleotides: TGTGCCAGCAGCCAAGCTAACTATGGCTACACCTTC.

CDR3 residues: CSATRGAEYGYTF. The CDR3 bases are TGCAGTGCCACTCGGGGGGCCGAATATGGCTACACCTTC. The chain couples TRBV20-1 to TRBJ1-2, with D maybe TRBD1 (6 bases). Trimming removed 6 bases at V and 5 bases at J, with 16 bases between. CDR3 length: 13 amino acids. The germline CDR1 and CDR2 sequences are DFQATT and SNEGSKA (reference sequence).

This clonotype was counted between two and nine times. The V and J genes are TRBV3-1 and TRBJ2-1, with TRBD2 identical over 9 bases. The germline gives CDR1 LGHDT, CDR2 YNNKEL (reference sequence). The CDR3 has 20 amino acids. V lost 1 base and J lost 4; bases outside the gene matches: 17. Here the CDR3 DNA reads TGTGCCAGCAGCCAAGCGCTAGCGGGAACTACTACTACGCTTTACAATGAGCAGTTCTTC. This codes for CASSQALAGTTTTLYNEQFF.

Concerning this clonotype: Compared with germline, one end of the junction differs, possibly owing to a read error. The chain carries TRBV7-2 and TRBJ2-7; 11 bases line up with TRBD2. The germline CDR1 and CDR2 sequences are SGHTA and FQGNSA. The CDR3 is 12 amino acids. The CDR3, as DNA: TGTGCCAGCAGCTTAGGGGGACTAGCGGTTAACTTC. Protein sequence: CASSLGGLAVNF.

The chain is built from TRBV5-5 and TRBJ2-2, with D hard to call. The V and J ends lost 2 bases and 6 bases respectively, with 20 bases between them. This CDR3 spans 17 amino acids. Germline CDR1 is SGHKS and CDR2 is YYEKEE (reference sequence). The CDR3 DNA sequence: TGTGCCAGCAGCTTAAATAATCGAGAGTGGTTTGCCGGGGAGCTGTTTTTT. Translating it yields CASSLNNREWFAGELFF.

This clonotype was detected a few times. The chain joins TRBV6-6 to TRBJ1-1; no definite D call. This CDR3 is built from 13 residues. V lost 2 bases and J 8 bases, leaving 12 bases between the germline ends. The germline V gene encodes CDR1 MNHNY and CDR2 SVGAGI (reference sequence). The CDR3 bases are TGTGCCAGCAGTTACACCCCCTCGGCCGAAGCTTTCTTT. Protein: CASSYTPSAEAFF.

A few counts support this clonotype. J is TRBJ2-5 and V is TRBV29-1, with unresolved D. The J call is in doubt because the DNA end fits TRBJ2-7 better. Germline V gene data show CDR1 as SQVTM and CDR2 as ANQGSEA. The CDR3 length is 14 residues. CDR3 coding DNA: TGCAGCGTTGGAAATCGCCTGAGCTCCTACGAGCAGTACTTC. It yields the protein CSVGNRLSSYEQYF.

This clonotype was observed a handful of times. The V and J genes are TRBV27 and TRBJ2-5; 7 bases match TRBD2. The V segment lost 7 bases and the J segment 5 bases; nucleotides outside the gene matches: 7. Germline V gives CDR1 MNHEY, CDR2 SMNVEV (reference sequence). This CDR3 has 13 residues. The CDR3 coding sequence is TGTGCCAGCAATGAGGGCGGGAGTGAGACCCAGTACTTC. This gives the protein CASNEGGSETQYF.

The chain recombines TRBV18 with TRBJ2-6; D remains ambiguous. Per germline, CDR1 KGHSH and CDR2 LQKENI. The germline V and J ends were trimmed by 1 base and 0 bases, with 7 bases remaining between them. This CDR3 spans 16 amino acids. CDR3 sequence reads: CASSPQTLSGANVLTF. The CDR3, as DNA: TGTGCCAGCTCACCACAGACTCTCTCTGGGGCCAACGTCCTGACTTTC.

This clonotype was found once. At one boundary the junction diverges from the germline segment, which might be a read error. The CDR3, as DNA: TGCGCCAGCAGCGTAAGAGGCAGACCCTACGAGCAGTATTTC. Amino acids: CASSVRGRPYEQYF. The genes are TRBV9 and TRBJ2-5; D unresolved. The CDR3 sequence is 14 residues long. Germline lookup yields CDR1 SGDLS and CDR2 YYNGEE.

The CDR3 here is CSVGGSHPGETQYF. The CDR3 region has the DNA TGCAGCGTTGGGGGGTCCCACCCGGGGGAGACCCAGTACTTC. V gene TRBV29-1 combines with J gene TRBJ2-5; D is perhaps TRBD1 or TRBD2 (5 bases each). Trimming took 4 bases from V and 5 from J, leaving 17 bases between them. Germline assignment: CDR1 SQVTM and CDR2 ANQGSEA. This CDR3 region has 14 residues.

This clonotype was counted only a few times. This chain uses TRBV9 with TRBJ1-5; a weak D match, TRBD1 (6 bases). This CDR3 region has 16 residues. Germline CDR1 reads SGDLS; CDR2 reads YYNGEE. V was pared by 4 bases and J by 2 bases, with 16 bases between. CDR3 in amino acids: CASSPQGHNGNQPQHF. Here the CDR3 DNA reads TGTGCCAGCAGCCCCCAGGGACATAACGGCAATCAGCCCCAGCATTTT.

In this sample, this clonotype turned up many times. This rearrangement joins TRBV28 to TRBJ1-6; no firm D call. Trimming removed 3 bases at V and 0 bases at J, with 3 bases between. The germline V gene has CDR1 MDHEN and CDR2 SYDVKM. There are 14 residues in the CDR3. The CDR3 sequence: CASSLSSYNSPLHF. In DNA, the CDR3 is TGTGCCAGCAGTTTGTCCTCCTATAATTCACCCCTCCACTTT.

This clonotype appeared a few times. CDR3: CASSQTSLMGEQYF. The CDR3 DNA follows: TGTGCCAGCAGCCAGACCAGCCTAATGGGGGAGCAGTACTTC. The chain joins TRBV7-9 to TRBJ2-7; no reliable D call. Germline V gene lookup returns CDR1 SEHNR and CDR2 FQNEAQ (reference sequence). The CDR3 covers 14 residues. Trimming removed 5 bases at V and 7 bases at J, with 18 bases between.

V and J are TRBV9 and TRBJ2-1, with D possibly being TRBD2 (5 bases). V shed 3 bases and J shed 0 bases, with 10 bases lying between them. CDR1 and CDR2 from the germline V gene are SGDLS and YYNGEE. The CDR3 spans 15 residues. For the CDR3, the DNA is TGTGCCAGCAGCGGGAGAACTAGCTCCTACAATGAGCAGTTCTTC. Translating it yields CASSGRTSSYNEQFF.

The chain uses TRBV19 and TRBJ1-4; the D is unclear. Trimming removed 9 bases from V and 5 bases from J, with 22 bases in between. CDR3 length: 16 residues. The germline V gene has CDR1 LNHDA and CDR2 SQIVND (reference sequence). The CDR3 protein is CASTFNQADPNEKLFF. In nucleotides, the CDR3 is TGTGCCAGCACGTTCAACCAAGCAGACCCGAATGAAAAACTGTTTTTT.

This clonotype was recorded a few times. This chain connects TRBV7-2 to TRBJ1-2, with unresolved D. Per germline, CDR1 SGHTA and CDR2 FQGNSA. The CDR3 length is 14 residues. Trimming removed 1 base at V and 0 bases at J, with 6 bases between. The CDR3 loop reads CASSLGVTNYGYTF. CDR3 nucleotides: TGTGCCAGCAGCTTAGGGGTAACTAACTATGGCTACACCTTC.

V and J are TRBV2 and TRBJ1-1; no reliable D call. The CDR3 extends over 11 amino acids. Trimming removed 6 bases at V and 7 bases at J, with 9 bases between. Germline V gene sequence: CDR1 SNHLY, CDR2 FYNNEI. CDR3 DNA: TGTGCCAGCAGGGGAGGTTATGAAGCTTTCTTT. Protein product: CASRGGYEAFF.

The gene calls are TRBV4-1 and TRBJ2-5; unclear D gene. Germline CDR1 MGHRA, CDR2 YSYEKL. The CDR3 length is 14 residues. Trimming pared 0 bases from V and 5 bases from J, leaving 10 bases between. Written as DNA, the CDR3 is TGCGCCAGCAGCCAAGAGCCTCGAGTGGAGACCCAGTACTTC. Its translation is CASSQEPRVETQYF.

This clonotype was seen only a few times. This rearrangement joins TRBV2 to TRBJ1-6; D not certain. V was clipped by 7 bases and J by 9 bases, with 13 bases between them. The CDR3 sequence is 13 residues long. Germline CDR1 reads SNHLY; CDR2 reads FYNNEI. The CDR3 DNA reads TGTGCCAGCATCCTTGGAGGGTTTTCACCCCTCCACTTT. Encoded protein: CASILGGFSPLHF.